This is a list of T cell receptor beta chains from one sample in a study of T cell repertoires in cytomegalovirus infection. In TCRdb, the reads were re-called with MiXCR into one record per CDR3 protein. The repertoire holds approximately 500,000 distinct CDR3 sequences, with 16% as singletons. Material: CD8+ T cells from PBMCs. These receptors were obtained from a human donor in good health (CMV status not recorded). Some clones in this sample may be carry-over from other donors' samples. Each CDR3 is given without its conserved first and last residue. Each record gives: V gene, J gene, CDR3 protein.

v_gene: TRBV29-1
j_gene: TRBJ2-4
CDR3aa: SVESGAKNIQY

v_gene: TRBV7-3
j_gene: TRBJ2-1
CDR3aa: ASSSQYDEQF

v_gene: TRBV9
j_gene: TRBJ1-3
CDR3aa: ASSAWDSAGNTIY

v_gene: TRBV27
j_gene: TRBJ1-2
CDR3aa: ASSLGSDYGYT

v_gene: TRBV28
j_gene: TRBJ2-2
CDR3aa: ASTGSRLGFLQNTGELF

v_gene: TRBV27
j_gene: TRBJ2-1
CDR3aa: ASRRLGYNEQF

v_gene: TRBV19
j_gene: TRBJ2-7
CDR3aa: ASSTLGRSPYEQY

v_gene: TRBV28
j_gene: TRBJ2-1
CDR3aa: ASKIGGGAYNEQF

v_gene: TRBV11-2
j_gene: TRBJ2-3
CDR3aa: ASSFRGRVTDTQY

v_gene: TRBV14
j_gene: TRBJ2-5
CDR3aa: ASSQVGLAGAYQETQY

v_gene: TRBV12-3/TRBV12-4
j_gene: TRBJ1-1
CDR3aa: ASRRQGGEAF

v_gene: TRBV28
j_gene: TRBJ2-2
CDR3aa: ASSFTAPDRGPGELF

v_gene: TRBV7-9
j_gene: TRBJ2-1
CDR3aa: ASSSPGQYNEQF

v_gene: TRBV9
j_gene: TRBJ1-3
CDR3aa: ASSADGSSGNTIY

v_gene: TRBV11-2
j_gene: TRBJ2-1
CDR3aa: ASSWGTVNEQF

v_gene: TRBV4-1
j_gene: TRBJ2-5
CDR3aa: ASSQAGVEETQY

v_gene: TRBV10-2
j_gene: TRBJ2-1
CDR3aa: ASSGGLGKQF

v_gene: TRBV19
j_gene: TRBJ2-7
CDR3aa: ASSRDMSSYEQY

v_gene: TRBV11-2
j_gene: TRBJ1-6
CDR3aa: ASSLDPGLNSPLH

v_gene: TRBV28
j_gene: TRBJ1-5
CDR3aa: ASSSSDQPQH

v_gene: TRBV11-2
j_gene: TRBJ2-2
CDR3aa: ASSLGISGRANTGELF

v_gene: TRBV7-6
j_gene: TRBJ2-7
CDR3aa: ASSRGTSENYEQY

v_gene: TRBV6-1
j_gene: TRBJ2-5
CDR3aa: ASSGLQGAKTQY

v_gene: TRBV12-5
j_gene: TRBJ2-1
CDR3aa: ASGHRGDEQF

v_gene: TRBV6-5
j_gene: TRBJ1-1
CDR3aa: ASSSFTYRRNTEAF

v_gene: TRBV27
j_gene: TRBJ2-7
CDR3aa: ASSLGQGLKGEQY

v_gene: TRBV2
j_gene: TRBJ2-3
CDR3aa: ASSEEGTSGGPYTDTQY

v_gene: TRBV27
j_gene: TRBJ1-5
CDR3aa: ASSLSSGSNQPQH

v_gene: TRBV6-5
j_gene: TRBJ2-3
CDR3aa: ASSSAGGWTDTQY